The 11 T cell receptor beta chains in this list originate from one sample, sequenced in a study of cytomegalovirus exposure and HLA in healthy donors listed by TCRdb under 2017. Preparation of the library involved the immunoSEQ multiplex PCR assay. The multiplex PCR relied on a mix of 60 forward primers for TCR Vbeta segments and 13 reverse primers for TCR Jbeta segments. This immuneACCESS table, as held by TCRdb, lists in-frame sequences with V and J called but not all clones. Of the missing ones, under half trace to an unresolved V gene in checked studies; the others have no known cause. The sample yields about 150,000 clones; about 82% were counted once. 2% to 2.5% of the sample is taken by the ten largest. Sample: PBMCs. These TCRs come from a male donor in good health and CMV-seronegative.

The sample holds a few counts of this clone. V and J are TRBV5-1 and TRBJ1-3; tentative D call: TRBD1 (6 bases). Trimming cost V 5 bases and J 4 bases, with 16 bases left between them. The CDR3 length is 15 residues. The germline gives CDR1 SGHRS, CDR2 YFSETQ. CDR3 bases: TGCGCCAGCAGATCCAACAGGGAGAGCGGAAACACCATATATTTT. Protein product: CASRSNRESGNTIYF.

DNA of the CDR3: TGTGCCAGCAGTCCCGACAGGGCAAATTCACCCCTCCACTTT. Translated: CASSPDRANSPLHF. The chain employs TRBV6-5 and TRBJ1-6; 7 nucleotides line up with TRBD1. With 5 bases clipped from V and 7 bases from J, the junction kept 5 bases outside the gene matches. CDR1 MNHEY and CDR2 SVGAGI come from the germline V gene. The CDR3 extends over 14 amino acids.

The chain combines TRBV9 with TRBJ2-3, with a tentative D call TRBD1 (6 bases). Germline loops: CDR1 SGDLS, CDR2 YYNGEE. V was shortened by 0 bases and J by 4 bases, with 12 bases between the two germline ends. This CDR3 has 15 amino acids. CDR3 in DNA: TGTGCCAGCAGCGTAGATACAGGGCGGGCAGATACGCAGTATTTT. Translation: CASSVDTGRADTQYF.

Turning to this clone: A junction end diverges from the germline sequence, so it may reflect a read error. The chain has TRBV28 and TRBJ1-2; TRBD1 aligns across 10 bases. The CDR3 is 17 amino acids. Germline V CDR1 and CDR2: MDHEN, SYDVKM. For the CDR3, the DNA is TGTGCCAGCAGTTTACTAGGGACAGGGGCCTCTAACTATGGCTACCCCTTC. Encoded protein: CASSLLGTGASNYGYPF.

The genes are TRBV4-3 and TRBJ1-6, with 8 nucleotides matching TRBD1. With V trimmed by 0 bases and J by 9 bases, 7 bases remained unmatched. This CDR3 spans 16 amino acids. The V gene's germline CDR1 is LGHNA and CDR2 YSLEER. The CDR3 sequence is CASSQDRGLSGSPLHF. The CDR3 nucleotides read TGCGCCAGCAGCCAAGACAGGGGGCTATCGGGTTCACCCCTCCACTTT.

Concerning this clone itself: Other DNA sequences in this sample translate to the same CDR3. J is TRBJ2-7 and V is TRBV4-1; 10 bases are a match to TRBD2. Germline values: CDR1 MGHRA, CDR2 YSYEKL. J was trimmed by 4 bases and V by 0 bases; bases with no gene match: 3. The CDR3 is made up of 15 amino acids. CDR3: CASSQEASGSYEQYF. The CDR3 DNA reads as TGCGCCAGCAGCCAAGAAGCTAGCGGGAGTTACGAGCAGTACTTC.

The chain couples TRBV6-5 to TRBJ2-3; D gene uncertain. Per germline, CDR1 MNHEY and CDR2 SVGAGI. This CDR3 has 14 amino acids. Trimming stripped 6 bases from V and 3 bases from J, with 13 bases between. The CDR3 loop is CASRRISGTDTQYF. CDR3 in DNA: TGTGCCAGCAGAAGAATCTCCGGGACAGATACGCAGTATTTT.

The J gene is TRBJ1-2, the V gene TRBV6-1; TRBD1 matches 7 bases. The CDR3 runs 15 residues. The ends lost 4 bases at V and 2 bases at J; junction bases unmatched: 7. The germline CDR1 and CDR2 sequences are MNHNS and SASEGT. The DNA of the CDR3 is TGTGCCAGCAGTGCCGACAGGGACACAAACTATGGCTACACCTTC. This sequence encodes CASSADRDTNYGYTF.

This chain uses TRBV6-1 with TRBJ2-7; tentatively, D is TRBD1 (5 bases). Germline CDR1 is MNHNS and CDR2 is SASEGT. V lost 8 bases, J lost 1 base, and 9 bases lay in between. The CDR3 sequence is 12 residues long. As DNA, the CDR3 is TGTGCCAGCGACAGACGGTCCTACGAGCAGTACTTC. Translated: CASDRRSYEQYF.

The chain employs TRBV19 and TRBJ2-7, with TRBD2 identical over 10 bases. V shed 1 base and J 2 bases; nucleotides not matched to a gene: 2. Germline values: CDR1 LNHDA, CDR2 SQIVND (reference sequence). CDR3 length equals 15 residues. Written as DNA, the CDR3 is TGTGCCAGTAGTATAGGGACTAGCGGACCCTACGAGCAGTACTTC. Amino acids: CASSIGTSGPYEQYF.

This clone was observed a handful of times. The J gene is TRBJ2-3, the V gene TRBV13; D possibly corresponds to TRBD2 (7 bases). Germline CDR1 PRHDT, CDR2 FYEKMQ (reference sequence). This CDR3 contains 16 residues. The V gene lost 3 bases and the J gene lost 3 bases, with 16 bases spanning the gap. The CDR3 DNA reads as TGTGCCAGCAGCTTCGTGACGGGGGGCGCAACAGATACGCAGTATTTT. It specifies CASSFVTGGATDTQYF.